The present T cell receptor (beta chain) was sequenced within a study of blood T cell repertoires in COVID-19. Method: immunoSEQ multiplex PCR; TCRdb's copy keeps in-frame clones and lacks some. The sample carries 200,000 to 300,000 clones, approximately 86% recorded once. V was cut by 5 bases and J by 3 bases, with 10 bases left in between. Germline CDR1 is MDHEN and CDR2 is SYDVKM. This CDR3 region has 14 residues. This chain links TRBV28 with TRBJ2-2; D is perhaps TRBD1 (6 bases). The sample comprised peripheral blood. The clonotype comes from an older woman with active or convalescent COVID-19. The DNA of the CDR3 is TGTGCCAGCAGTCCTCAGGGGTACACCGGGGAGCTGTTTTTT. It yields the protein CASSPQGYTGELFF.